This is a list of T cell receptor beta chains from one sample in a study of blood T cell repertoires in COVID-19. Data came from immunoSEQ multiplex PCR; TCRdb stores just in-frame clones and leaves some out. The repertoire holds 80,000 to 100,000 clones, with 90% as singletons. Specimen: peripheral blood. The source of these receptors is a man aged 55 to 70 with acute or convalescent COVID-19. The CDR3 runs from the conserved cysteine through the conserved F or W. The D gene is left open where the match is weak. The listing skips clone size in some rows; elsewhere it reads once, few, many or a size class.

V,length,D,J,size,DNA,CDR3
TRBV12-5,14,NA,TRBJ1-2,NA,TGTGCTAGTGGTTTGGGGCAGGGTCGCTTTGGCTACACCTTC,CASGLGQGRFGYTF
TRBV5-1,16,TRBD2,TRBJ2-2,NA,TGCGCCAGCAGCTTTCTAGCGGGGGAGAACACCGGGGAGCTGTTTTTT,CASSFLAGENTGELFF
TRBV6-5,13,NA,TRBJ1-2,NA,TGTGCCAGCAGTTATGACTGGAACTATGGCTACACCTTC,CASSYDWNYGYTF
TRBV6-5,15,TRBD1,TRBJ1-6,NA,TGTGCCAGCAGTTACGAGGGACAGACGAATTCACCCCTCCACTTT,CASSYEGQTNSPLHF
TRBV7-9,15,NA,TRBJ1-1,NA,TGTGCCAGCAGCCCCTCCGGGACACGGAACACTGAAGCTTTCTTT,CASSPSGTRNTEAFF
TRBV18,16,NA,TRBJ1-1,NA,TGTGCCAGCTCACCACCGGTAGGGAGGGTGAACACTGAAGCTTTCTTT,CASSPPVGRVNTEAFF
TRBV30,14,NA,TRBJ1-1,NA,TGTGCCTGGAAGGTGCTTGCAGGGTGGACTGAAGCTTTCTTT,CAWKVLAGWTEAFF
TRBV3-1/TRBV3-2,15,NA,TRBJ1-4,NA,TGTGCCAGCAGCCGATCAGGGCCTGGCGGTGAAAAACTGTTTTTT,CASSRSGPGGEKLFF
TRBV21-1,14,NA,TRBJ1-4,NA,TGTGCCAGACGACAGGGACTTTCTAAGGAAAAACTGTTTTTT,CARRQGLSKEKLFF
TRBV11-2,14,NA,TRBJ2-7,once,TGTGCCAGCACCGTTTCCCGGGGCTCCTACGAGCAGTACTTC,CASTVSRGSYEQYF
TRBV18,14,TRBD1,TRBJ1-2,NA,TGTGCCAGCTCACTAGACAGGGAATCAAGCGGCTACACCTTC,CASSLDRESSGYTF
TRBV2,15,NA,TRBJ1-5,NA,TGTGCCAGCAGTCCACAGGGTTATAGCAATCAGCCCCAGCATTTT,CASSPQGYSNQPQHF
TRBV28,19,NA,TRBJ2-2,NA,TGTGCCAGCAGTGCTTCGCAACCGGCGGTTCTGCTTTACACCGGGGAGCTGTTTTTT,CASSASQPAVLLYTGELFF
TRBV18,14,NA,TRBJ1-1,NA,TGTGCCAGCTCCGCAGGGACTGGGGACACTGAAGCTTTCTTT,CASSAGTGDTEAFF
TRBV18,17,TRBD2,TRBJ2-3,NA,TGTGCCAGCTCACCACGAGCTAGCGGGGGGACCACAGATACGCAGTATTTT,CASSPRASGGTTDTQYF
TRBV2,14,TRBD1,TRBJ1-2,once,TGTGCCAGCAGCGAGACAGGGAACTCCTATGGCTACACCTTC,CASSETGNSYGYTF
TRBV5-4,16,TRBD2,TRBJ2-3,NA,TGTGCCAGCAGCGAACCTAGCGGCCACAGCACAGATACGCAGTATTTT,CASSEPSGHSTDTQYF
TRBV27,14,NA,TRBJ1-2,NA,TGTGCCAGCAGTCGGCGGGGGCGCGAGTATGGCTACACCTTC,CASSRRGREYGYTF
TRBV19,16,TRBD1,TRBJ1-5,NA,TGTGCCAGTAGCAGGGACAGGGTCGTTGTCGGTCAGCCCCAGCATTTT,CASSRDRVVVGQPQHF
TRBV6-5,15,NA,TRBJ1-5,NA,TGTGCCAGCAGATATGAGGAATGGGGCAATCAGCCCCAGCATTTT,CASRYEEWGNQPQHF
TRBV3-1/TRBV3-2,15,TRBD1,TRBJ1-5,NA,TGTGCCAGCAGCCAAGATCCTCACAGGGGTCAGCCCCAGCATTTT,CASSQDPHRGQPQHF
TRBV6-1,17,NA,TRBJ1-3,NA,TGTGCCAGCAGTGAGGGGGGGGGCAGGGTTTCTGGAAACACCATATATTTT,CASSEGGGRVSGNTIYF
TRBV30,12,TRBD1,TRBJ1-2,NA,TGTGCCTGGGTACAGGGGACCTATGGCTACACCTTC,CAWVQGTYGYTF
TRBV20-1,11,NA,TRBJ1-4,once,TGCAGCACAGGAGATAATGAAAAACTGTTTTTT,CSTGDNEKLFF
TRBV5-1,17,NA,TRBJ2-1,NA,TGCGCCAGCAGCCCTGGGTGGGGCAGCAGCTCCTACAATGAGCAGTTCTTC,CASSPGWGSSSYNEQFF
TRBV10-3,15,NA,TRBJ2-1,NA,TGTGCCATCAGTGAGAGGGGGAGCACCCGGGATGAGCAGTTCTTC,CAISERGSTRDEQFF
TRBV18,15,NA,TRBJ1-2,NA,TGTGCCAGCTCACCCCTTGGGGCGGGGGCCGATGGCTACACCTTC,CASSPLGAGADGYTF
TRBV30,13,NA,TRBJ1-2,NA,TGTGCCTGGAGTGTCGACATTCTCTATGGCTACACCTTC,CAWSVDILYGYTF
TRBV5-5,16,TRBD1,TRBJ1-2,NA,TGTGCCAGCAGCTTGGCGGGACAGCCAACTAACTATGGCTACACCTTC,CASSLAGQPTNYGYTF
TRBV2,13,NA,TRBJ2-5,NA,TGTGCCAGCGACTATCAACGACAAGAGACCCAGTACTTC,CASDYQRQETQYF
TRBV25-1,14,NA,TRBJ2-1,NA,TGTGCCAGCAGTGAATTGGTCAGGTACAATGAGCAGTTCTTC,CASSELVRYNEQFF
TRBV2,13,NA,TRBJ1-3,NA,TGTGCCAGCAGTGCCGGTTGGGGAAACACCATATATTTT,CASSAGWGNTIYF
TRBV5-1,13,NA,TRBJ2-7,NA,TGCGCCAGCAGCAATCAGGGATCCTACGAGCAGTACTTC,CASSNQGSYEQYF
TRBV18,14,TRBD1,TRBJ1-1,NA,TGTGCCAGCTCACCGGACAGGGGGTACACTGAAGCTTTCTTT,CASSPDRGYTEAFF
TRBV5-1,19,TRBD2,TRBJ2-1,NA,TGCGCCAGCAGCAGGACTAGCGGGGGGGCCCCTAGCTCCTACAATGAGCAGTTCTTC,CASSRTSGGAPSSYNEQFF
TRBV4-1,15,NA,TRBJ1-3,NA,TGCGCCACCGCACAGGGCTCCAACTCTGGAAACACCATATATTTT,CATAQGSNSGNTIYF
TRBV5-6,17,TRBD2,TRBJ2-1,NA,TGTGCCAGCAGCTGGCGGACTAGCTCACGGGGGTGGAATGAGCAGTTCTTC,CASSWRTSSRGWNEQFF
TRBV29-1,13,NA,TRBJ1-6,NA,TGCAGCGTTTCCCGGGGGGAAGATTCACCCCTCCACTTT,CSVSRGEDSPLHF
TRBV18,14,TRBD1,TRBJ1-2,NA,TGTGCCAGCTCTTCGACAGGGGGCGGAGAAGGCTACACCTTC,CASSSTGGGEGYTF
TRBV7-9,13,NA,TRBJ2-3,NA,TGTGCCAGCAGCTTCTTTAGCACAGATACGCAGTATTTT,CASSFFSTDTQYF
TRBV5-6,13,NA,TRBJ1-1,NA,TGTGCCAGCAGCCTAGGTCCGAACACTGAAGCTTTCTTT,CASSLGPNTEAFF
TRBV10-3,15,TRBD1,TRBJ1-1,few,TGTGCCATCAGTCCCCAGGGACAGCAGAACACTGAAGCTTTCTTT,CAISPQGQQNTEAFF
TRBV3-1/TRBV3-2,13,NA,TRBJ1-2,once,TGTGCCAGCAGCCAACTTACAGACTATGGCTACACCTTC,CASSQLTDYGYTF
TRBV7-6,16,NA,TRBJ1-4,NA,TGTGCCAGCAGCCAGCCCCGGGACACCTCTAATGAAAAACTGTTTTTT,CASSQPRDTSNEKLFF
TRBV5-1,13,NA,TRBJ1-1,NA,TGCGCCAGCAGCTTAACAGGGTACACTGAAGCTTTCTTT,CASSLTGYTEAFF